This T cell receptor (beta chain) was documented in a study of blood T cells in healthy people across ages. Study-wide results and limits: Compared with aged donors, long-lived donors showed fewer expanded clones, suggesting selection.

Then a second PCR, running roughly 7 to 11 cycles, was carried out with a sample-barcoded 5' primer and a J-beta primer mix. TCRdb reprocessed the 5' RACE reads with MiXCR, giving one entry per CDR3 protein. The sample has 750,000 to 850,000 distinct CDR3 sequences; roughly 25% are singletons. This clonotype was seen only a few times. Its antigen remains unidentified. The V gene's germline CDR1 is LGHNA and CDR2 YNFKEQ. CDR3 length: 16 residues. V was shortened by 0 bases and J by 3 bases, with 15 bases between the two germline ends. These records were also assigned to another study, of T cells of mothers and their children. Per that paper: Slightly higher overlap, not significant, was seen in related mother-child pairs than in unrelated pairs.

Sequences were obtained from blood. The rearrangement uses TRBV4-2 and TRBJ2-7, with D hard to call. The receptor comes from a boy younger than 18 in good health. CDR3 DNA: TGTGCCAGCAGCCAAGACCCCGCAGGCGGTAACTACGAGCAGTACTTC. Encoded protein: CASSQDPAGGNYEQYF.